This T cell receptor beta chain was recovered during a study of T cells in Graves' hyperthyroidism and ophthalmopathy. Looking at the study overall: Peripheral blood specimens were obtained at initial diagnosis, prior to any treatment.

Study-wide results and caveats: In blood, most of the thyroid clonotypes expanded above 0.001 were also present. Progression to ophthalmopathy was predicted a median of 6.5 months early.

The CDR3 is made up of 14 amino acids. The V end was cut by 2 bases, the J end by 5 bases, with 7 bases between. This clonotype showed up just a few times. The antigen remains unidentified. From under 12 ml of fresh peripheral blood, PBMCs were isolated. RNA transcripts were the template for amplifying TCR beta CDR3 regions. HTBI primers were employed in a first-round RT-PCR of the TCR CDR3. TCRdb reanalysed the multiplex PCR reads using MiXCR and keeps one entry per CDR3 protein. The sample shows around 620,000 distinct CDR3 sequences, around 14% of them seen only once. This clonotype was obtained from a woman under 30 with Graves' ophthalmopathy. The chain employs TRBV12-3 or TRBV12-4 and TRBJ1-6; D gene ambiguous. The sample comprised blood. The CDR3 is CASSLSLNNSPLHF. The CDR3, as DNA: TGTGCCAGCAGTTTATCCCTAAATAATTCACCCCTCCACTTT.